These 11 T cell receptor beta chains originate from one sample sequenced in a study of T cell clones after liver transplantation. The table came from immunoSEQ multiplex PCR; TCRdb's copy has only in-frame clones and leaves some out. The repertoire holds around 110,000 clones, with approximately 90% as singletons. Here the sequenced sample was CD4+ T cells from blood, taken 12 months after liver transplant. These receptors originate from a human patient who received a liver transplant. Certain T cells may be donor cells from the graft.

The chain links TRBV19 to TRBJ1-2; D is uncertain. The CDR3 sequence is 15 residues long. V was shortened by 2 bases and J by 2 bases, with 12 bases between the two germline ends. Per germline, CDR1 LNHDA and CDR2 SQIVND (reference sequence). The CDR3 bases are TGTGCCAGTAGTATATGGGGAACTCCCAACTATGGCTACACCTTC. Translated: CASSIWGTPNYGYTF.

V is TRBV5-1 and J is TRBJ2-3; 7 nucleotides agree with TRBD2. CDR3 length: 16 amino acids. V trimming: 4 bases; J trimming: 3 bases; junction bases outside the gene matches: 11. CDR1 is SGHRS and CDR2 is YFSETQ in the germline V gene. In DNA, the CDR3 is TGCGCCAGCAGCACCGGAGGAGGGAGGGATACAGATACGCAGTATTTT. Encoded protein: CASSTGGGRDTDTQYF.

The chain links TRBV6-5 to TRBJ1-2, with D perhaps matching TRBD1 (6 bases). Per germline, CDR1 MNHEY and CDR2 SVGAGI. The CDR3 contains 12 residues. V was pared by 6 bases and J by 2 bases, with 7 bases between. CDR3 in amino acids: CASSDRNYGYTF. CDR3 nucleotides: TGTGCCAGCAGCGACAGGAACTATGGCTACACCTTC.

This clone appeared a few times. The chain joins TRBV9 to TRBJ2-1, with D possibly called TRBD1 or TRBD2 (5 bases each). The CDR3 is made up of 18 amino acids. The germline CDR1 and CDR2 sequences are SGDLS and YYNGEE. Trimming cost V 5 bases and J 5 bases, with 26 bases left between them. In DNA form, the CDR3 reads TGTGCCAGCAGTCCATCCCCGGTTGTACATGGGACCCACAATGAGCAGTTCTTC. Protein product: CASSPSPVVHGTHNEQFF.

This clone has just a few counts. The chain couples TRBV7-2 to TRBJ2-7, with 12 bases lining up with TRBD1. The CDR3 runs 13 residues. The trim removed 5 bases at V and 7 bases at J, leaving 3 bases unmatched. Per germline, CDR1 SGHTA and CDR2 FQGNSA. CDR3 in DNA: TGTGCCAGCAGCCCGGGACAGGGGGCTGAGCAGTACTTC. It codes for CASSPGQGAEQYF. The variable domain in full, completed from reference TRBV7-2 and TRBJ2-7, reads GAGVSQSPSNKVTEKGKDVELRCDPISGHTALYWYRQSLGQGLEFLIYFQGNSAPDKSGLPSDRFSAERTGGSVSTLTIQRTQQEDSAVYLCASSPGQGAEQYFGPGTRLTVT.

CDR3 in DNA: TGCGCCAGCAGCTTGGGTCTGGGGACAGGGGATCAGCCCCAGCATTTT. Protein sequence: CASSLGLGTGDQPQHF. This sequence joins TRBV5-1 and TRBJ1-5, with 10 bases fitting TRBD1. Germline V gene data show CDR1 as SGHRS and CDR2 as YFSETQ. Trimming took 0 bases from V and 5 from J; bases not matched to a gene: 5. CDR3 length equals 16 residues.

This clone was counted many times. This sequence joins TRBV7-8 and TRBJ2-2; D not certain. This CDR3 comprises 12 residues. Germline loops: CDR1 SGHVS, CDR2 FQNEAQ. V shed 5 bases and J shed 3 bases, with 4 bases lying between them. CDR3 amino acids: CASSRDTGELFF. The CDR3 nucleotides are TGTGCCAGCAGCAGGGACACCGGGGAGCTGTTTTTT.

This chain connects TRBV27 to TRBJ2-1, with 10 bases lining up with TRBD2. The CDR3 spans 16 residues. The V gene's germline CDR1 is MNHEY and CDR2 SMNVEV (reference sequence). Trimming removed 5 bases from V and 4 bases from J; junction bases left unmatched: 8. CDR3 coding DNA: TGTGCCAGCAGTATCACCCGACTAGCGGGTTACAATGAGCAGTTCTTC. It encodes CASSITRLAGYNEQFF.

The CDR3 DNA is TGTGCCAGCAGCGAGTGCAGGGAAAAACTGTTTTTT. Translating gives CASSECREKLFF. The gene calls are TRBV21-1 and TRBJ1-4; the D call TRBD1 from the table was never checked on the DNA. TRBV21-1 is listed as a pseudogene. The CDR3 spans 12 residues.

Notes on this clone: Additional DNA sequences in this sample encode the identical CDR3. The rearrangement uses TRBV28 and TRBJ2-7, with 13 bases that match TRBD2. With V trimmed by 4 bases and J by 3 bases, 3 bases remained unmatched. This CDR3 region has 15 residues. CDR1 is MDHEN, CDR2 SYDVKM, per germline. The CDR3 sequence is CASSSGTSGIYEQYF. The CDR3 coding sequence is TGTGCCAGCAGTTCCGGGACTAGCGGGATCTACGAGCAGTACTTC.

This chain's CDR3 is CASSLTGTSHNEQFF. The CDR3 DNA reads as TGCGCCAGCAGCCTAACAGGGACTAGTCACAATGAGCAGTTCTTC. This chain links TRBV5-1 with TRBJ2-1; 8 nucleotides agree with TRBD2. The CDR3 runs to 15 residues. V was pared by 4 bases and J by 5 bases, with 8 bases of the junction left unmatched. Germline CDR1 reads SGHRS; CDR2 reads YFSETQ.